These 21 T cell receptor beta chains were all obtained from the same sample, sequenced in a study of identical twins. TCRdb passed the 5' RACE reads through MiXCR, listing each CDR3 protein once. The sample shows a few hundred thousand distinct CDR3 sequences, 9% to 10% of them seen only once. These data also formed part of another study, on yellow fever vaccine responses in identical twins.

Sequenced: PBMCs. Source of these receptors: a woman aged 18-35 years in good health.

This chain uses TRBV7-8 with TRBJ1-2, with no clear D. Trimming pared 5 bases from V and 4 bases from J, leaving 14 bases between. Looked up from germline, CDR1 is SGHVS and CDR2 is FQNEAQ. The length of the CDR3 is 14 residues. DNA for the CDR3: TGTGCCAGCAGCCCCTATTTCGGAGGCTATGGCTACACCTTC. This encodes CASSPYFGGYGYTF.

This clonotype has at least ten counts. This chain connects TRBV27 to TRBJ2-3; D call uncertain. Trimming stripped 4 bases from V and 0 bases from J, with 5 bases between. This CDR3 has 13 residues. Germline loops: CDR1 MNHEY, CDR2 SMNVEV (reference sequence). DNA of the CDR3: TGTGCCAGCAGTTCTTCTAGCACAGATACGCAGTATTTT. This encodes CASSSSSTDTQYF.

In this sample, this clonotype turned up many times. The rearrangement joins TRBV5-5 to TRBJ2-1; D is uncertain. Germline V gene lookup returns CDR1 SGHKS and CDR2 YYEKEE (reference sequence). CDR3 length equals 15 residues. V lost 1 base to trimming and J lost 3 bases, with 11 bases between them. The CDR3 region has the DNA TGTGCCAGCAGCTTGACAGACGCGGACTACAATGAGCAGTTCTTC. Residues: CASSLTDADYNEQFF.

This clonotype has at least ten counts. The rearrangement joins TRBV27 to TRBJ2-7; TRBD1 matches 9 bases. This CDR3 is built from 14 residues. The ends lost 7 bases at V and 3 bases at J; junction bases unmatched: 7. Germline V gene data show CDR1 as MNHEY and CDR2 as SMNVEV (reference sequence). The CDR3 region is CASTPGQGFYEQYF. The CDR3 DNA follows: TGTGCCAGCACCCCGGGACAGGGTTTCTACGAGCAGTACTTC.

The rearrangement joins TRBV5-4 to TRBJ2-1, with D perhaps matching TRBD1 (5 bases). V gave up 8 bases and J gave up 4 bases, with 13 bases separating them. The CDR3 is made up of 13 amino acids. Germline V lookup: CDR1 SGHNT, CDR2 YYREEE (reference sequence). CDR3 amino acids: CASTVQEYNEQFF. In nucleotides, the CDR3 is TGTGCCAGTACGGTACAGGAATACAATGAGCAGTTCTTC. Filled out from reference TRBV5-4 and TRBJ2-1, the complete variable domain reads ETGVTQSPTHLIKTRGQQVTLRCSSQSGHNTVSWYQQALGQGPQFIFQYYREEENGRGNFPPRFSGLQFPNYSSELNVNALELDDSALYLCASTVQEYNEQFFGPGTRLTVL.

The V gene is TRBV5-1, the J gene TRBJ2-3, with D maybe TRBD1 (6 bases). The CDR3 is made up of 16 amino acids. Germline V gene data show CDR1 as SGHRS and CDR2 as YFSETQ. Trimming shortened V by 5 bases and J by 0 bases, and 16 bases separated the two germline ends. CDR3 DNA sequence: TGCGCCAGCAGTTCCCGGACAGAAGCTAGCACAGATACGCAGTATTTT. Amino acid sequence: CASSSRTEASTDTQYF.

This clonotype turned up a few times. The rearrangement joins TRBV7-2 to TRBJ2-2, with 9 bases lining up with TRBD1. J gave up 9 bases and V 6 bases, and 11 bases lay outside the gene matches. This CDR3 region has 15 residues. The V gene's germline CDR1 is SGHTA and CDR2 FQGNSA. CDR3 sequence reads: CASSAPGQGQRELFF. The CDR3 region has the DNA TGTGCCAGCAGTGCCCCGGGACAGGGACAACGGGAGCTGTTTTTT.

This chain connects TRBV7-3 to TRBJ2-3; possibly TRBD1 for D (6 bases). This CDR3 region has 15 residues. Looked up from germline, CDR1 is SGHTA and CDR2 is FQGTGA. V was shortened by 4 bases and J by 2 bases, with 13 bases between the two germline ends. The CDR3 DNA reads TGTGCCAGCAGCTACCGGGACACCAACACAGATACGCAGTATTTT. Its protein is CASSYRDTNTDTQYF.

This clonotype was observed many times. The V call is TRBV6-2 or TRBV6-3, the J call TRBJ2-5; 10 positions agree with TRBD2. Per the germline V gene, CDR1 is MNHEY and CDR2 is SVGEGT. V shed 5 bases and J 5 bases; nucleotides not matched to a gene: 11. CDR3 length: 16 residues. The CDR3 sequence: CASSLQVLAGKETQYF. The CDR3 DNA follows: TGTGCCAGCAGTCTCCAGGTACTAGCGGGAAAGGAGACCCAGTACTTC.

This clonotype was detected only a few times. This sequence joins TRBV4-3 and TRBJ2-4; weak D call: TRBD2 (6 bases). The V gene lost 0 bases and the J gene lost 6 bases, with 9 bases spanning the gap. CDR3 length: 14 residues. Germline-derived CDR1 and CDR2 are LGHNA and YSLEER. The CDR3 DNA reads as TGCGCCAGCAGCCAAGATGGGGGAGGAAACATTCAGTACTTC. It translates to CASSQDGGGNIQYF.

This clonotype has just a few counts. The chain is built from TRBV20-1 and TRBJ2-1; possibly TRBD1 for D (6 bases). This CDR3 has 17 amino acids. CDR1 and CDR2 (germline): DFQATT, SNEGSKA (reference sequence). The V end was cut by 3 bases, the J end by 0 bases, with 18 bases between. CDR3 loop: CSASSGDVRGSYNEQFF. The CDR3 region has the DNA TGCAGTGCTAGCTCAGGGGATGTACGTGGCTCCTACAATGAGCAGTTCTTC.

This clonotype was detected only a few times. The CDR3 protein is CASSLAAGANVLTF. The CDR3, as DNA: TGTGCCAGCAGCTTGGCCGCGGGGGCCAACGTCCTGACTTTC. The chain links TRBV5-5 to TRBJ2-6; no firm D call. The V gene lost 0 bases and the J gene lost 4 bases, with 5 bases spanning the gap. This CDR3 region has 14 residues. Germline V gene data show CDR1 as SGHKS and CDR2 as YYEKEE (reference sequence).

This rearrangement joins TRBV24-1 to TRBJ2-4, with 9 bases identical to TRBD1. V lost 4 bases, J lost 9 bases, and 12 bases stayed unmatched. Per germline, CDR1 KGHDR and CDR2 SFDVKD. The CDR3 has 16 amino acids. Here the CDR3 reads CATSDPRQGDGSIQYF. CDR3 coding DNA: TGTGCCACCAGTGACCCCAGACAGGGGGATGGAAGCATTCAGTACTTC.

The chain uses TRBV4-3 and TRBJ2-2; the D gene is possibly TRBD1 (6 bases). Germline V lookup: CDR1 LGHNA, CDR2 YSLEER. V was shortened by 0 bases and J by 7 bases, with 15 bases between the two germline ends. The CDR3 length is 16 residues. The CDR3 region has the DNA TGCGCCAGCAGCCAAGATGGTCCAGGGGATGTCGGGGAGCTGTTTTTT. It yields the protein CASSQDGPGDVGELFF.

This chain uses TRBV7-2 with TRBJ2-3; D tentatively reads TRBD1 or TRBD2 (6 bases each). This CDR3 spans 15 amino acids. Trimming pared 1 base from V and 8 bases from J, leaving 16 bases between. Germline V gives CDR1 SGHTA, CDR2 FQGNSA. CDR3 DNA: TGTGCCAGCAGCTTAGGGGGGGCCGCCGCCGGTACGCAGTATTTT. Protein product: CASSLGGAAAGTQYF. The full variable domain, rest sourced from reference TRBV7-2 and TRBJ2-3, is GAGVSQSPSNKVTEKGKDVELRCDPISGHTALYWYRQSLGQGLEFLIYFQGNSAPDKSGLPSDRFSAERTGGSVSTLTIQRTQQEDSAVYLCASSLGGAAAGTQYFGPGTRLTVL.

In its sample, this clonotype was seen a few times. This chain uses TRBV5-1 with TRBJ2-4, with D hard to call. The ends were cut back, 5 bases at V and 6 bases at J, with 18 bases in the middle. This CDR3 spans 15 amino acids. CDR1 and CDR2 from the germline V gene are SGHRS and YFSETQ. CDR3 amino acids: CASSPASPSGNIQYF. The CDR3, as DNA: TGCGCCAGCAGTCCCGCAAGCCCCTCTGGAAACATTCAGTACTTC.

The table lists this clonotype with a few counts. This chain uses TRBV6-5 with TRBJ2-6, with D perhaps matching TRBD2 (6 bases). The CDR3 contains 16 residues. V lost 2 bases and J lost 0, with 8 bases in between. In germline, CDR1 is MNHEY, CDR2 SVGAGI. CDR3 sequence reads: CASSYPLASGANVLTF. The CDR3 region has the DNA TGTGCCAGCAGTTACCCACTAGCCTCTGGGGCCAACGTCCTGACTTTC.

This clonotype has at least ten counts. This sequence joins TRBV4-1 and TRBJ2-5; TRBD1 matches at 8 bases. The CDR3 runs to 14 residues. CDR1 MGHRA and CDR2 YSYEKL come from the germline V gene. The V segment lost 1 base and the J segment 5 bases; nucleotides outside the gene matches: 3. This CDR3 reads CASSQAGGRETQYF. The DNA for the CDR3 is TGCGCCAGCAGCCAAGCAGGGGGCAGGGAGACCCAGTACTTC.

This clonotype was seen a few times. The rearrangement joins TRBV7-9 to TRBJ1-2, with 7 bases lining up with TRBD1. This CDR3 spans 15 amino acids. The V gene's germline CDR1 is SEHNR and CDR2 FQNEAQ (reference sequence). The V gene end was trimmed by 4 bases and the J gene end by 4 bases; junction bases not matched to a gene: 9. CDR3 residues: CASSYAGTASYGYTF. The DNA of the CDR3 is TGTGCCAGCAGCTACGCTGGGACAGCATCCTATGGCTACACCTTC.

There are a few counts of this clonotype. The V and J genes are TRBV5-5 and TRBJ2-3, with 13 bases identical to TRBD2. This CDR3 contains 16 residues. CDR1 and CDR2 from the germline V gene are SGHKS and YYEKEE (reference sequence). V gave up 3 bases and J gave up 4 bases; unmatched junction bases: 5. The CDR3 DNA reads TGTGCCAGCAGCTCCGGGACTAGCGGGAAGTCAGATACGCAGTATTTT. It translates to CASSSGTSGKSDTQYF.

This clonotype was found many times. The V and J genes are TRBV29-1 and TRBJ1-6, with D possibly matching TRBD1 (6 bases). The length of the CDR3 is 13 residues. Trimming left V 7 bases short and J 8 bases short, with 15 bases between. From germline, CDR1 is SQVTM and CDR2 ANQGSEA. Here the CDR3 reads CSGGRDNYSPLHF. For the CDR3, the DNA is TGCAGCGGGGGAAGGGACAACTATTCACCCCTCCACTTT.